Below, 9 T cell receptor beta chains from the same sample are listed, as sequenced in a study of CD8+ T cells in alopecia areata. Sequencing used cDNA as its template, made by extracting RNA and reverse transcribing it. Using immunoSEQ multiplex PCR, the repertoire was profiled, and TCRdb retains in-frame clones only, with some absent. The profile covers 90,000 to 130,000 clones, none occurring a single time. The sequenced sample consisted of lesional skin. The receptors were sampled from a C3H/HeJ mouse with alopecia areata. As its MHC haplotype, the strain has H2-k.

This clone was picked up many times. The translated DNA and TCRdb's protein are not identical at residue 12; the protein here was translated from the DNA. Mouse gene names and germline throughout. The CDR3 is cut off 3 residues early in the read; its end comes from the germline J gene. This chain connects TRBV1 to TRBJ1-6; 8 bases fit TRBD1. TRBJ1-6 is identified as an open reading frame with a role that is uncertain. Germline V gene sequence: CDR1 NSQYPW, CDR2 LRSPGD (reference sequence). J lost 7 bases, V lost 0 bases, and 2 bases had no gene match. The CDR3 extends over 15 amino acids. The sequenced CDR3 bases are TGCACCTGCAGTGCAGATACAGGGGGGAATTCGCCC. As protein: CTCSADTGGNSP. The CDR3, in full, reads CTCSADTGGNSPLYF.

Only a few counts were recorded for this clone. Germline is not matched at one junction end, which may reflect a read error. The genes are named according to mouse. The read falls 4 residues short of the CDR3 end, and the missing part is taken from the germline J gene. This chain links TRBV13-3 with TRBJ1-1; a weak D match, TRBD1 (6 bases). Germline V gene sequence: CDR1 NNHDY, CDR2 SYVADS. This CDR3 has 14 amino acids. The sequenced CDR3 bases are TGTGCCAGCGGTGAGAGGGGGGCCGGCACA. Translation gives CASGERGAGT. Given in full, the CDR3 is CASGERGAGTEVFF.

This clone was detected only a few times. Mouse names are used for the genes. Read coverage stops 4 residues before the CDR3 terminus; the germline J gene supplies the remainder. This chain uses TRBV1 with TRBJ1-1; D may be TRBD1 (5 bases). CDR1 and CDR2 from the germline V gene are NSQYPW and LRSPGD (reference sequence). The V end lost 0 bases, the J end lost 0 bases, and 11 bases lay between the germline ends. The CDR3 totals 16 residues. The DNA read from the CDR3 is TGCACCTGCAGTGCAGATCTGGAAGGGGCAAACACA. Its protein is CTCSADLEGANT. The CDR3, in full, reads CTCSADLEGANTEVFF.

Regarding this clone: Mouse gene names apply. With the read ending 4 residues before the CDR3 end, the germline J gene is used to fill in that end. J is TRBJ2-7 and V is TRBV13-3, with D perhaps TRBD1 (6 bases). This CDR3 comprises 14 residues. The germline V gene encodes CDR1 NNHDY and CDR2 SYVADS. The CDR3 here is CASSDLDRQYEQYF. The DNA read from the CDR3 is TGTGCCAGCAGTGATCTGGACAGACAATAT.

Only a few counts were recorded for this clone. The protein given in TCRdb and the translation of the DNA differ at residue 12, and the sequence presented here derives from the DNA. Mouse gene names and germline throughout. The CDR3 end falls 3 residues outside the read, so it is completed with the germline J gene. The chain couples TRBV29 to TRBJ1-3, with 7 bases matching TRBD1. The CDR3 is 15 residues long. CDR1 and CDR2 from the germline V gene are MSHET and SYDVDS. Unmatched junction bases numbered 3, after V lost 2 bases and J lost 2 bases. The sequenced CDR3 bases are TGTGCTAGCAGTTTAATAGGGGGCGCTGGAAATACG. Its protein is CASSLIGGAGNT. The CDR3, in full, reads CASSLIGGAGNTLYF.

Concerning this clone itself: The gene symbols are mouse symbols. The read terminates 4 residues ahead of where the CDR3 ends, so the germline J gene completes it. The chain couples TRBV14 to TRBJ2-1; 9 nucleotides match TRBD1. In germline, CDR1 is SGHDT, CDR2 FRDEAV. This CDR3 contains 14 residues. V shed 4 bases, J shed 6 bases, and the junction held 5 bases outside the gene matches. The CDR3 spells CASSPQGALAEQFF. Incomplete CDR3 DNA: TGTGCCAGCAGTCCACAGGGGGCGCTTGCT. The variable domain in full, completed from reference TRBV14 and TRBJ2-1, reads EAGVTQSPRYAVLQEGQAVSFWCDPISGHDTLYWYQQPRDQGPQLLVYFRDEAVIDNSQLPSDRFSAVRPKGTNSTLKIQSAKQGDTATYLCASSPQGALAEQFFGPGTRLTVL.

To note about this clone: The listed TCRdb protein conflicts with the DNA translation at residue 14, and the protein shown is translated directly from the DNA. Mouse gene names and germline throughout. CDR3 DNA, as far as it was read: TGTGCCAGCAGTGATCCGGGACAGAATTCCTATAATTCGCCC. Protein: CASSDPGQNSYNSP. The entire CDR3 is CASSDPGQNSYNSPLYF. The chain links TRBV13-1 to TRBJ1-6, with 7 positions matching TRBD1. The read ends 3 residues shy of where the CDR3 ends; the end is completed using the germline J gene. TRBJ1-6 is an ORF for which the function is uncertain. The V gene end was trimmed by 1 base and the J gene end by 0 bases; junction bases not matched to a gene: 4. This CDR3 comprises 17 residues. Germline V CDR1 and CDR2: NSHNY, SYGAGN.

There are a few counts of this clone. Gene names refer to mouse genes. The CDR3 end falls 4 residues outside the read, so it is completed with the germline J gene. V gene TRBV19 combines with J gene TRBJ2-4; TRBD1 matches 7 bases. V lost 5 bases to trimming and J lost 2 bases; unmatched junction nucleotides: 5. The CDR3 has 14 amino acids. Germline lookup yields CDR1 FNHDT and CDR2 SITEND (reference sequence). CDR3 sequence reads: CASSPGTDQNTLYF. The CDR3 DNA, read in part, is TGTGCCAGCAGCCCCGGGACAGATCAAAAC.

This clone was observed at least ten times. Genes and germline come from the mouse. The read ends 4 residues before the CDR3 terminus; that terminus is restored from the germline J gene. The same CDR3 can be traced to other DNA sequences in this sample. J is TRBJ2-1 and V is TRBV14; 7 nucleotides match TRBD1. The CDR3 has 13 amino acids. The V gene's germline CDR1 is SGHDT and CDR2 FRDEAV. The V segment lost 4 bases and the J segment 3 bases; nucleotides outside the gene matches: 1. Partial CDR3 DNA: TGTGCCAGCAGTCCAGGGGGCTATGCT. It translates to CASSPGGYA. The whole CDR3 sequence reads CASSPGGYAEQFF.